The clone carrying this T cell receptor (beta chain) was counted a few times. This sample was included in a study of T cells after yellow fever vaccination. About the study: Fractions with few cells were prepared using SMART-Seq v4 Ultra Low Input.

TCRdb re-derived calls from the 5' RACE reads in MiXCR, one entry per CDR3 protein. The table has about 360,000 distinct CDR3 sequences, more than 5.5% seen once. The germline CDR1 and CDR2 sequences are SGHTA and FQGNSA. The CDR3 has 13 amino acids. V was pared by 9 bases and J by 0 bases, with 11 bases between. The receptor was isolated from a man aged 25-45 years who received the YFV17D yellow fever vaccine. This specimen was PBMCs, taken 5 days after the yellow fever booster vaccination. The chain is built from TRBV7-2 and TRBJ2-5; possible D gene TRBD1, 5 bases. CDR3 loop: CASNGHHQETQYF. The CDR3 DNA follows: TGTGCCAGTAATGGACACCACCAAGAGACCCAGTACTTC.